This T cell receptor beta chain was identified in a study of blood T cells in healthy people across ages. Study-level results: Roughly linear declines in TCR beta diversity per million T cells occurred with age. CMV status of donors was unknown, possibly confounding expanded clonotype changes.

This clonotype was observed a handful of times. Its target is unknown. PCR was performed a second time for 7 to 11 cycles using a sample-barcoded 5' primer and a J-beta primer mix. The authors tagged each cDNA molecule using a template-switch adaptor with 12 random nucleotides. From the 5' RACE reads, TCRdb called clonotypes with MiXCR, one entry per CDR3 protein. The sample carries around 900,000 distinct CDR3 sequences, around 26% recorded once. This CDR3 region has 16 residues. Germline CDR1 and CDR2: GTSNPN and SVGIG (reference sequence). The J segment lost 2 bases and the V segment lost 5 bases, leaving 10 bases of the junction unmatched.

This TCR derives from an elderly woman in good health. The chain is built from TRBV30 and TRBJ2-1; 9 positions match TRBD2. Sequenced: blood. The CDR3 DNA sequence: TGTGCCTGGTCCCGGGGGTCTAGCGGGGCCTACAATGAGCAGTTCTTC. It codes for CAWSRGSSGAYNEQFF.